This is a list of T cell receptor beta chains from one sample in a study of identical twins. One entry per CDR3 protein, called by TCRdb with MiXCR from the 5' RACE reads. Seen here are 750,000 to 950,000 distinct CDR3 sequences, 9% to 15% observed once, and the top ten hold about 1.5%. The same sample was also used in a study of yellow fever vaccine responses in identical twins.

Source material: PBMCs. These receptors came from a woman aged 18-29 years in good health. Both conserved end residues are part of each CDR3. The size entry is marked missing in some rows and otherwise reads once, few, many or a size class.

V gene	CDR3 length	clone size	J gene	CDR3 protein
TRBV28	14	few	TRBJ1-2	CASSLPGLHYGYTF
TRBV2	16	few	TRBJ2-3	CASRVPGHISTDTQYF
TRBV12-3/TRBV12-4	15	few	TRBJ2-1	CASSLSTNPLDEQFF
TRBV28	15	-	TRBJ2-2	CASSWLVENTGELFF
TRBV12-3/TRBV12-4	15	-	TRBJ2-1	CASSQREGPIHEQFF
TRBV6-5	16	few	TRBJ2-4	CASSSLGHVAKNIQYF
TRBV2	16	many	TRBJ2-7	CASSEAQTSGSYEQYF
TRBV10-3	14	-	TRBJ2-3	CAISGGQGLDTQYF
TRBV29-1	12	-	TRBJ1-1	CSVGGLGTGAFF
TRBV20-1	12	few	TRBJ2-1	CSPVGGADEQFF
TRBV6-1	14	few	TRBJ1-1	CATTRTVMNTEAFF
TRBV5-1	15	-	TRBJ2-1	CASSLGTSGTIEQFF
TRBV6-5	15	many	TRBJ1-4	CASSYGGGLTEKLFF
TRBV4-1	15	-	TRBJ1-3	CASSEGFPSGNTIYF
TRBV11-2	18	few	TRBJ2-5	CASSLDSMAGGRGETQYF
TRBV2	13	-	TRBJ2-1	CASSPQGINEQFF
TRBV3-1	15	few	TRBJ1-1	CASSRSRGFDAEAFF
TRBV29-1	16	few	TRBJ2-1	CSVDPGTSYSYNEQFF
TRBV3-1	17	few	TRBJ2-6	CASSLPGGASGANVLTF
TRBV5-1	14	few	TRBJ2-2	CASSLSGSAGELFF
TRBV12-3/TRBV12-4	17	few	TRBJ2-5	CASSRIPGQGRQETQYF
TRBV4-1	17	-	TRBJ2-7	CASSQGPSDAPSYEQYF
TRBV2	13	few	TRBJ2-4	CASRGRALGIQYF
TRBV5-1	15	few	TRBJ2-7	CASSYTGQPYYEQYF
TRBV9	14	few	TRBJ2-3	CASSPRDRADTQYF
TRBV2	14	-	TRBJ2-2	CASSGAGFAGELFF
TRBV10-3	17	-	TRBJ2-3	CAIKKTLTSGFGDTQYF
TRBV10-3	17	few	TRBJ2-3	CAINGAGDSHSTDTQYF
TRBV25-1	12	-	TRBJ1-2	CASRTSGYGYTF
TRBV11-2	19	few	TRBJ2-5	CASSLDLGLPVSHQETQYF
TRBV7-2	15	few	TRBJ1-5	CASSLIDVGGQPQHF